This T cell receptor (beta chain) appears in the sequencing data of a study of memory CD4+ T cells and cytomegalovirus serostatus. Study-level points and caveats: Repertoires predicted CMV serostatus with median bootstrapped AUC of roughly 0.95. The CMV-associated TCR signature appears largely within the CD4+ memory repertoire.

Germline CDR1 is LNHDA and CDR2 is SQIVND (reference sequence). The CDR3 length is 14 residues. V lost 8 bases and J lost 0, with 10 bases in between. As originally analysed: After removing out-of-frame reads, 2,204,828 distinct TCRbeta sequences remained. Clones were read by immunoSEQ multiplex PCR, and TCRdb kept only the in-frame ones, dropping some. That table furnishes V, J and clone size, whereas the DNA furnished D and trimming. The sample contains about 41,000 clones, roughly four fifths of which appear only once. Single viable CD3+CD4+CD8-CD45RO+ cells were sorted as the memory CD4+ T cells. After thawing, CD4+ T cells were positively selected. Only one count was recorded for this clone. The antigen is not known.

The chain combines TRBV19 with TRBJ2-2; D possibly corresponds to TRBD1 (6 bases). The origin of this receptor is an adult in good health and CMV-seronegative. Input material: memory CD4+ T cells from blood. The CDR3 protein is CASGTGPNTGELFF. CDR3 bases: TGTGCCAGTGGTACAGGGCCGAACACCGGGGAGCTGTTTTTT.